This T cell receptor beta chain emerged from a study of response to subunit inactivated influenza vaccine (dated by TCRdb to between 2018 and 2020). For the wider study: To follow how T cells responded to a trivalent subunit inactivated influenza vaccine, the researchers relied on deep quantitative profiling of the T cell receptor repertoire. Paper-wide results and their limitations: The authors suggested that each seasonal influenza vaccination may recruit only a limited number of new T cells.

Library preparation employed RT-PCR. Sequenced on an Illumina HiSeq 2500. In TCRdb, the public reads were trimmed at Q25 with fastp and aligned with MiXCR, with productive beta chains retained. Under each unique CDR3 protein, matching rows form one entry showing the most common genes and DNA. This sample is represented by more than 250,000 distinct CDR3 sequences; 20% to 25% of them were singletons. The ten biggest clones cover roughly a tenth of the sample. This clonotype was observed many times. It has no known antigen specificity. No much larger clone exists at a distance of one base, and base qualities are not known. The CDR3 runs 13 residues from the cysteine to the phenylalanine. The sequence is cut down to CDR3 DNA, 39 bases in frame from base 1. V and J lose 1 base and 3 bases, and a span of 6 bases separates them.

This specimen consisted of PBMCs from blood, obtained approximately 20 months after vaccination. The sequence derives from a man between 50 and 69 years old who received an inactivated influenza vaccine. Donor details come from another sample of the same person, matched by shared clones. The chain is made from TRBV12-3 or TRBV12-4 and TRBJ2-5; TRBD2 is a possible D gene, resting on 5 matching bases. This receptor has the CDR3 CASSLVGEETQYF. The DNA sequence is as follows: TGTGCCAGCAGTTTAGTCGGGGAAGAGACCCAGTACTTC.